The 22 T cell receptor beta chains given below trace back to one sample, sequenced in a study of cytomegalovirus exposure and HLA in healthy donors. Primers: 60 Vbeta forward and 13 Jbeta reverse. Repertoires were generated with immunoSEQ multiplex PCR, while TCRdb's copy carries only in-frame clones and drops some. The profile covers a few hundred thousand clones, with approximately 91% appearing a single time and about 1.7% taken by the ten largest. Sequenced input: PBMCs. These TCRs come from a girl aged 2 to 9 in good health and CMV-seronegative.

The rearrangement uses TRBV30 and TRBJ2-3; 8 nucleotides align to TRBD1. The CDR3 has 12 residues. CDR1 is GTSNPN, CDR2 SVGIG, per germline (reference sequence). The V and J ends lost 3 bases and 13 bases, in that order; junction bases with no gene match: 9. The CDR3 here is CAWRDRDGREYF. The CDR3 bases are TGTGCCTGGAGGGACAGGGACGGACGGGAGTATTTT. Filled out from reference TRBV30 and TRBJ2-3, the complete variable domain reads SQTIHQWPATLVQPVGSPLSLECTVEGTSNPNLYWYRQAAGRGLQLLFYSVGIGQISSEVPQNLSASRPQDRQFILSSKKLLLSDSGFYLCAWRDRDGREYFGPGTRLTVL.

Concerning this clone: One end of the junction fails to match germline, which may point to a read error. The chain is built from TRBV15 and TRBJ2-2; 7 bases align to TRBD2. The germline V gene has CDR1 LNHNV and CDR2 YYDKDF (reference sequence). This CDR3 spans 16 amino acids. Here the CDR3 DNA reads TGTGCCACCAGCGGAGAGGGAGGGCGGCGGACCGGGGAGCTGTTTTTT. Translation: CATSGEGGRRTGELFF.

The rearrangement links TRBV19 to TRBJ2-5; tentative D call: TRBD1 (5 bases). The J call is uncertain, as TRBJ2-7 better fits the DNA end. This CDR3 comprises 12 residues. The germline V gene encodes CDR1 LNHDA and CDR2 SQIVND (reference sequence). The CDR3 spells CASGDRAYEQYF. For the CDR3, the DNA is TGTGCCAGTGGCGACAGAGCCTACGAGCAGTACTTC.

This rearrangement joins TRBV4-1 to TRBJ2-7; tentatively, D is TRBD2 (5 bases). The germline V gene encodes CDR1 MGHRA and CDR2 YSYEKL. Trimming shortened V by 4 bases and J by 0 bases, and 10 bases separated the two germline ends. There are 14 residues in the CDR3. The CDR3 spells CASSPDGDSYEQYF. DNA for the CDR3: TGCGCCAGCAGCCCGGACGGGGACTCCTACGAGCAGTACTTC.

CDR3 nucleotides: TGCAGCGTTGCGGCTAGCGGGAGGGCCCCGTTCTTC. Its translation: CSVAASGRAPFF. The V and J genes are TRBV29-1 and TRBJ2-1; TRBD2 aligns across 12 bases. Germline CDR1 is SQVTM and CDR2 is ANQGSEA. With 4 bases clipped from V and 15 bases from J, the junction kept 7 bases outside the gene matches. CDR3 length: 12 residues.

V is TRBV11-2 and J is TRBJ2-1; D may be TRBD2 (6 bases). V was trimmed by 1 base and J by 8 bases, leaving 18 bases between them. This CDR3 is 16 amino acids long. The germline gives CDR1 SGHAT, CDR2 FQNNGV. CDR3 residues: CASSLVEGRISDEQFF. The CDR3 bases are TGTGCCAGCAGCTTAGTGGAGGGGCGGATCTCGGATGAGCAGTTCTTC.

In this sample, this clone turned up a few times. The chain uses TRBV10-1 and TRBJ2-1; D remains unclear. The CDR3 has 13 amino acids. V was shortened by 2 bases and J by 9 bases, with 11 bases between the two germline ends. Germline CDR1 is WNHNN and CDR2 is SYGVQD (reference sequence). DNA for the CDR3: TGCGCCAGCAGTGAGACAGCAAACGGTGAGCAGTTCTTC. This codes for CASSETANGEQFF.

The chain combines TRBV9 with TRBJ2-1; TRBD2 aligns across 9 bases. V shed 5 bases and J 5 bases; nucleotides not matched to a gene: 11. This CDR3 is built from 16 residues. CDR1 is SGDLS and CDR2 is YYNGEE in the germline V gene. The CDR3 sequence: CASRAPSSGDNNEQFF. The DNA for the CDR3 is TGTGCCAGCAGAGCCCCCTCTAGCGGGGATAACAATGAGCAGTTCTTC.

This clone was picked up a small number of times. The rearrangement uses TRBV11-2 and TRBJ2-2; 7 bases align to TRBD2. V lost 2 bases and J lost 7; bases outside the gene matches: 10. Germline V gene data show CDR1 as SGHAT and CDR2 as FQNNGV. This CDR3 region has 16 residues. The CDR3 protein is CASSLRGAGEGGELFF. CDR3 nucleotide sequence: TGTGCCAGCAGCTTAAGGGGCGCGGGGGAAGGCGGGGAGCTGTTTTTT. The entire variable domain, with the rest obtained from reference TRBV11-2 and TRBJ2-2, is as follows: EAGVAQSPRYKIIEKRQSVAFWCNPISGHATLYWYQQILGQGPKLLIQFQNNGVVDDSQLPKDRFSAERLKGVDSTLKIQPAKLEDSAVYLCASSLRGAGEGGELFFGEGSRLTVL.

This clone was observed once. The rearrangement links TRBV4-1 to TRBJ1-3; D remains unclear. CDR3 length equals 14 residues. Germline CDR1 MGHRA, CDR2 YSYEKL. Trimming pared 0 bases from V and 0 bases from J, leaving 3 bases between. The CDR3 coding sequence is TGCGCCAGCAGCCAAGACAGCTCTGGAAACACCATATATTTT. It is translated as CASSQDSSGNTIYF.

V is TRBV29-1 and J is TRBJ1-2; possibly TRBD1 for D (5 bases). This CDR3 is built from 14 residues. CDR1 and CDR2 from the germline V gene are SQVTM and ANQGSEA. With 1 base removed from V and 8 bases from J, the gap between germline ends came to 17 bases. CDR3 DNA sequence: TGCAGCGTTGAAGTAGCTGGCAGGGAGGACGGCTACACCTTC. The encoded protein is CSVEVAGREDGYTF. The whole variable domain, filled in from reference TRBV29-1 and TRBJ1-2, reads SAVISQKPSRDICQRGTSLTIQCQVDSQVTMMFWYRQQPGQSLTLIATANQGSEATYESGFVIDKFPISRPNLTFSTLTVSNMSPEDSSIYLCSVEVAGREDGYTFGSGTRLTVV.

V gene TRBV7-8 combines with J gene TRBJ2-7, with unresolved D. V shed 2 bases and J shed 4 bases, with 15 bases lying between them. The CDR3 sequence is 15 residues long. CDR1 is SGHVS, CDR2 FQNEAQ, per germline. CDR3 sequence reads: CASSLWSASEYEQYF. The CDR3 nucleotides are TGTGCCAGCAGCTTATGGTCAGCAAGCGAATACGAGCAGTACTTC. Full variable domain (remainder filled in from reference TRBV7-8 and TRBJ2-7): GAGVSQSPRYKVAKRGQDVALRCDPISGHVSLFWYQQALGQGPEFLTYFQNEAQLDKSGLPSDRFFAERPEGSVSTLKIQRTQQEDSAVYLCASSLWSASEYEQYFGPGTRLTVT.

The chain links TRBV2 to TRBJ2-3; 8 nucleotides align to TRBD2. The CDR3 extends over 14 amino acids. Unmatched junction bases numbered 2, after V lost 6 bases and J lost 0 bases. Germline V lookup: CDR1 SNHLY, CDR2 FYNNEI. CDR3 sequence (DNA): TGTGCCAGCAGACGCGGGGGGAGCACAGATACGCAGTATTTT. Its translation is CASRRGGSTDTQYF.

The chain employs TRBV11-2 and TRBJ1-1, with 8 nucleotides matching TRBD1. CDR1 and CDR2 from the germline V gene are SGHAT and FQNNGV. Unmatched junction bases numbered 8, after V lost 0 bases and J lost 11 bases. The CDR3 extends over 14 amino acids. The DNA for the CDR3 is TGTGCCAGCAGCTTAGACGGGCAGGGGGCCGCGGCTTTCTTT. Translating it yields CASSLDGQGAAAFF.

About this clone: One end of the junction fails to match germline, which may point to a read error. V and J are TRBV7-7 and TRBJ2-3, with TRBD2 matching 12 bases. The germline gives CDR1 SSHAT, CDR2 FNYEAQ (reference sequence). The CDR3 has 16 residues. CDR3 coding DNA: TGTGCTAGCAGCGCAACTAGCGGGGGGACAGGAGATACGCAGTATTTT. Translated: CASSATSGGTGDTQYF.

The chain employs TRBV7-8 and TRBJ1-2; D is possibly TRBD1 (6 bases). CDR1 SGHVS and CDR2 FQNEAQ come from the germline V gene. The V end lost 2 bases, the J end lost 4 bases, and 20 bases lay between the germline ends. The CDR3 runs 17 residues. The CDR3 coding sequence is TGTGCCAGCAGCTTACGACCGGGGGGCGCAAAATCCTATGGCTACACCTTC. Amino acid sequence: CASSLRPGGAKSYGYTF.

The DNA of the CDR3 is TGTGCCAGCAGCAGATGGGACAGAGGGGCCTCGAACACTGAAGCTTTCTTT. Protein: CASSRWDRGASNTEAFF. The chain carries TRBV5-6 and TRBJ1-1, with TRBD1 matching 7 bases. Looked up from germline, CDR1 is SGHDT and CDR2 is YYEEEE. V trimming: 4 bases; J trimming: 1 base; junction bases outside the gene matches: 13. The CDR3 contains 17 residues.

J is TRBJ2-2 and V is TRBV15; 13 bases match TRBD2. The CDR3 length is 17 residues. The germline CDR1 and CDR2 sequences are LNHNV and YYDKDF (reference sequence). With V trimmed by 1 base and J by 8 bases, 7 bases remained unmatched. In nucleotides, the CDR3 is TGTGCCACCAGCAGAGGAGTAGGACTAGCGGGGGTTGGGGAGCTGTTTTTT. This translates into CATSRGVGLAGVGELFF.

CDR3 DNA: TGCGCCAGCAGCTTGGAACGGGGTTCTCGGCCCCAGCATTTT. It translates to CASSLERGSRPQHF. The chain employs TRBV5-1 and TRBJ1-5, with unresolved D. The CDR3 runs to 14 residues. Germline CDR1 reads SGHRS; CDR2 reads YFSETQ. V was cut by 0 bases and J by 9 bases, with 13 bases left in between.

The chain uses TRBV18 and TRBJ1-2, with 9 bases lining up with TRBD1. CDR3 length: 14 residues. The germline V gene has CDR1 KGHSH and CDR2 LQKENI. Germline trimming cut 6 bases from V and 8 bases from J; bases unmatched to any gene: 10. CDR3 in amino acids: CASSTTGGQEGYTF. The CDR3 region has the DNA TGTGCCAGCTCGACCACAGGGGGCCAGGAAGGCTACACCTTC.

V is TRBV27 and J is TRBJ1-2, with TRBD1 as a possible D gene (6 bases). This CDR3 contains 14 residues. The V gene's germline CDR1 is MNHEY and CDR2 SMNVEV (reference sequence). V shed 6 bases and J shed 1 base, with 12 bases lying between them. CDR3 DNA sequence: TGTGCCAGCAGCCCCGGGACAAATAACTATGGCTACACCTTC. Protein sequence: CASSPGTNNYGYTF.

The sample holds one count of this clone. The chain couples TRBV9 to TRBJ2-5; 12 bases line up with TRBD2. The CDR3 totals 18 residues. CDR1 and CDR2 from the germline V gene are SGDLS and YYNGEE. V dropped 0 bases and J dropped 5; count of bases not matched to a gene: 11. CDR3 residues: CASSVGRTSGGLGETQYF. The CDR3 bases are TGTGCCAGCAGCGTAGGTAGAACTAGCGGGGGGTTAGGGGAGACCCAGTACTTC.